Listed below are T cell receptor beta chains from one sample, sequenced in a study of cytomegalovirus exposure and HLA in healthy donors. Assay used: immunoSEQ multiplex PCR; TCRdb lists only in-frame clones, some missing. Of about 140,000 clones in the sample, roughly 90% were seen once. Sequenced material: PBMCs. These TCRs come from a man aged 18 to 29 in good health and CMV-seropositive. Each CDR3 is given with its conserved first and last residue.

TRBV19	12	TRBJ2-1	CASSIGGNEQFF
TRBV10-1	17	TRBJ2-2	CASSDSPGVSGTGELFF
TRBV15	15	TRBJ2-5	CATTRAGARQETQYF
TRBV7-2	16	TRBJ2-7	CASSPPGLASAYEQYF
TRBV7-9	13	TRBJ2-7	CASSLETRGEQYF
TRBV19	16	TRBJ2-5	CASSIRTSGKGKTQYF
TRBV6-1	14	TRBJ2-1	CASSVSIPGDEQFF
TRBV19	13	TRBJ1-4	CASSWQGGEKLFF
TRBV6-4	16	TRBJ1-5	CASSIEGQGSGQPQHF
TRBV6-5	14	TRBJ1-1	CASSYSPYGTEAFF
TRBV6-5	13	TRBJ2-5	CASSYSPLETQYF
TRBV18	14	TRBJ2-1	CASSPILTIGEQFF
TRBV13	13	TRBJ2-3	CASSQRGLDTQYF
TRBV30	14	TRBJ2-7	CAWSLGQGNDEQYF
TRBV9	15	TRBJ2-2	CASSVGGRDTGELFF
TRBV28	13	TRBJ1-2	CASIDRGNYGYTF
TRBV30	15	TRBJ2-2	CAWSVDGVNTGELFF